The 22 T cell receptor beta chains below come from one sample, sequenced in a study of T-cell reconstitution after alpha-beta-depleted transplantation in children. Preparation of the TCRbeta library was carried out with unique molecular identifiers. TCRdb reanalysed the PCR reads using MiXCR and keeps one entry per CDR3 protein. In the table there are around 700,000 distinct CDR3 sequences, over 10% of which are singletons. The starting material was PBMCs, obtained before TCRalphabeta/CD19-depleted stem cell transplant. These receptors were taken from a girl aged 2 to 9 with congenital amegakaryocytic thrombocytopenia, due to receive a stem cell transplant.

This clonotype has at least ten counts. The V gene is TRBV20-1, the J gene TRBJ2-7; 8 bases match TRBD1. Germline V lookup: CDR1 DFQATT, CDR2 SNEGSKA (reference sequence). The ends lost 6 bases at V and 6 bases at J; junction bases unmatched: 10. The CDR3 is 13 residues long. The CDR3 nucleotides are TGCAGTGCCGCACTCGGGACAGGCGCCGAGCAGTACTTC. Translated, it gives CSAALGTGAEQYF.

Only a few counts were recorded for this clonotype. J is TRBJ2-4 and V is TRBV30; D is possibly TRBD1 (5 bases). V lost 4 bases to trimming and J lost 1 base, with 5 bases between them. This CDR3 contains 12 residues. The germline CDR1 and CDR2 sequences are GTSNPN and SVGIG (reference sequence). This CDR3 reads CAWKGAKNIQYF. As DNA, the CDR3 is TGTGCCTGGAAGGGGGCCAAAAACATTCAGTACTTC.

Ten or more counts support this clonotype. J is TRBJ2-7 and V is TRBV5-1; possibly TRBD1 or TRBD2 for D (5 bases each). V was cut by 2 bases and J by 2 bases, with 14 bases left in between. There are 15 residues in the CDR3. Germline loops: CDR1 SGHRS, CDR2 YFSETQ. The CDR3 spells CASSLTGTVTYEQYF. The CDR3 DNA is TGCGCCAGCAGCTTAACCGGGACGGTGACCTACGAGCAGTACTTC.

This clonotype was seen repeatedly, ten times or more. The chain joins TRBV5-5 to TRBJ2-6; D unclear. V was cut by 1 base and J by 0 bases, with 11 bases left in between. Germline V CDR1 and CDR2: SGHKS, YYEKEE (reference sequence). This CDR3 contains 17 residues. CDR3 protein: CASSLTAAYSGANVLTF. The CDR3 region has the DNA TGTGCCAGCAGCTTGACAGCCGCCTACTCTGGGGCCAACGTCCTGACTTTC.

As concerns this clonotype: This may arise from a read error, as a much more abundant clone is one base away. The rearrangement uses TRBV12-3 or TRBV12-4 and TRBJ2-3; D gene unclear. V was trimmed by 8 bases and J by 0 bases, leaving 12 bases between them. This CDR3 contains 14 residues. The CDR3 loop reads CASQGDRSTDTQYF. The DNA of the CDR3 is TGTGCCAGCCAAGGAGACCGAAGCACAGATACGCAGTATTTT.

This clonotype was counted many times. The chain couples TRBV5-1 to TRBJ2-3; D is possibly TRBD2 (7 bases). The germline V gene encodes CDR1 SGHRS and CDR2 YFSETQ. The CDR3 length is 15 residues. V gave up 6 bases and J gave up 4 bases, with 18 bases separating them. CDR3 in amino acids: CASTTKRGAADTQYF. The CDR3 DNA sequence: TGCGCCAGCACCACAAAACGGGGGGCCGCAGATACGCAGTATTTT.

This clonotype was detected a few times. The chain is built from TRBV6-1 and TRBJ2-1; TRBD2 matches at 8 bases. After removal of 6 bases from V and 6 bases from J, the junction contained 7 bases not matched to a gene. This CDR3 spans 14 amino acids. Germline-derived CDR1 and CDR2 are MNHNS and SASEGT. The CDR3 DNA reads TGTGCCAGCAGAGGAGCGGGAGATCCCAATGAGCAGTTCTTC. Translated: CASRGAGDPNEQFF.

The rearrangement uses TRBV4-2 and TRBJ2-1; D might be TRBD1 (5 bases). V was pared by 0 bases and J by 8 bases, with 14 bases between. The CDR3 consists of 15 residues. Germline lookup yields CDR1 LGHNA and CDR2 YNFKEQ. The CDR3 loop is CASSQDWGRRYEQFF. The CDR3 DNA reads as TGTGCCAGCAGCCAAGACTGGGGCAGACGGTATGAGCAGTTCTTC.

CDR3 DNA sequence: TGTGCCACCAGCAGAGGCGGGACTACCAATGAGCAGTTCTTC. Translated: CATSRGGTTNEQFF. The chain links TRBV15 to TRBJ2-1, with 7 bases aligning to TRBD2. The CDR3 is 14 amino acids. The germline V gene has CDR1 LNHNV and CDR2 YYDKDF (reference sequence). V was clipped by 1 base and J by 6 bases; unmatched bases: 3. The full variable domain, with the rest looked up from reference TRBV15 and TRBJ2-1, is DAMVIQNPRYQVTQFGKPVTLSCSQTLNHNVMYWYQQKSSQAPKLLFHYYDKDFNNEADTPDNFQSRRPNTSFCFLDIRSPGLGDTAMYLCATSRGGTTNEQFFGPGTRLTVL.

This chain joins TRBV29-1 and TRBJ2-5, with 7 bases identical to TRBD2. The CDR3 length is 15 residues. CDR1 is SQVTM and CDR2 is ANQGSEA in the germline V gene. Trimming took 4 bases from V and 5 from J; bases not matched to a gene: 13. CDR3 protein: CSVGGWRESRETQYF. In DNA, the CDR3 is TGCAGCGTTGGGGGATGGCGGGAGAGTCGGGAGACCCAGTACTTC.

This clonotype was seen at least ten times. CDR3 in DNA: TGCGCCAGCAGCTTTAGCGGGAGCCCCGTCCTGCATGAGCAGTTCTTC. It specifies CASSFSGSPVLHEQFF. This chain uses TRBV5-1 with TRBJ2-1; the match to TRBD2 covers 9 bases. The CDR3 contains 16 residues. Germline CDR1 and CDR2: SGHRS and YFSETQ. J was trimmed by 8 bases and V by 2 bases; bases with no gene match: 11.

This clonotype was recorded many times. This chain connects TRBV5-5 to TRBJ1-1; no firm D call. This CDR3 spans 16 amino acids. The germline V gene encodes CDR1 SGHKS and CDR2 YYEKEE (reference sequence). The germline V and J ends were trimmed by 0 bases and 3 bases, with 15 bases remaining between them. The CDR3: CASSLGARVTDTEAFF. Written as DNA, the CDR3 is TGTGCCAGCAGCTTGGGGGCTCGTGTGACGGACACTGAAGCTTTCTTT.

The chain employs TRBV3-1 and TRBJ2-5; D is possibly TRBD1 or TRBD2 (5 bases each). The CDR3 is 16 amino acids. V was clipped by 6 bases and J by 4 bases, with 21 bases between them. Germline CDR1 and CDR2: LGHDT and YNNKEL (reference sequence). The CDR3 sequence: CASSDGRVNGAETQYF. The CDR3 bases are TGTGCCAGCAGTGATGGGCGGGTCAACGGGGCAGAGACCCAGTACTTC.

This clonotype has just a few counts. The chain carries TRBV6-5 and TRBJ1-2; no definite D call. The germline CDR1 and CDR2 sequences are MNHEY and SVGAGI. V shed 6 bases and J shed 3 bases, with 17 bases lying between them. The CDR3 loop spans 15 amino acids. CDR3 bases: TGTGCCAGCAGCCATATTTTCGACGGATACTATGGCTACACCTTC. Encoded protein: CASSHIFDGYYGYTF.

This clonotype was seen ten or more times. The rearrangement uses TRBV10-3 and TRBJ2-3, with D perhaps TRBD1 (6 bases). The CDR3 runs 12 residues. Germline V CDR1 and CDR2: ENHRY, SYGVKD. The ends were cut back, 10 bases at V and 1 base at J, with 9 bases in the middle. The CDR3 here is CATRQGTDTQYF. The DNA of the CDR3 is TGTGCCACCCGACAGGGCACAGATACGCAGTATTTT.

This clonotype was seen many times. The rearrangement uses TRBV20-1 and TRBJ2-1; TRBD2 matches 7 bases. Losses at the gene ends were 1 base for V and 2 bases for J; bases not matched to a gene: 14. There are 18 residues in the CDR3. Germline loops: CDR1 DFQATT, CDR2 SNEGSKA (reference sequence). The CDR3 loop is CSARGHDPFAGAYNEQFF. The CDR3 DNA reads as TGCAGTGCTAGAGGCCACGACCCCTTTGCGGGAGCCTACAATGAGCAGTTCTTC.

This clonotype was seen at least ten times. V is TRBV20-1 and J is TRBJ1-4; D not certain. Germline loops: CDR1 DFQATT, CDR2 SNEGSKA (reference sequence). The V end lost 1 base, the J end lost 0 bases, and 15 bases lay between the germline ends. This CDR3 region has 17 residues. The CDR3 reads CSARGPTTGTTNEKLFF. DNA for the CDR3: TGCAGTGCTAGAGGTCCAACCACCGGGACAACTAATGAAAAACTGTTTTTT.

This clonotype was observed a single time. Germline is not matched at one junction end, which may reflect a read error. This rearrangement joins TRBV9 to TRBJ2-2; the match to TRBD1 covers 7 bases. This CDR3 has 17 residues. Germline V gene sequence: CDR1 SGDLS, CDR2 YYNGEE. The CDR3 bases are TGTGCTAGCATCGTAGACGATAGGGGGCGGGACACCGGGGAGCTGTTTTTT. Translation gives CASIVDDRGRDTGELFF.

The table lists this clonotype with a few counts. The rearrangement uses TRBV7-9 and TRBJ1-1; weak D call: TRBD1 (6 bases). The length of the CDR3 is 13 residues. Germline values: CDR1 SEHNR, CDR2 FQNEAQ (reference sequence). V dropped 4 bases and J dropped 1 base, with 7 bases sitting between them. CDR3 sequence: CASSSGQNTEAFF. Here the CDR3 DNA reads TGTGCCAGCAGCTCGGGACAGAACACTGAAGCTTTCTTT. Full variable domain (rest looked up from reference TRBV7-9 and TRBJ1-1): DTGVSQNPRHKITKRGQNVTFRCDPISEHNRLYWYRQTLGQGPEFLTYFQNEAQLEKSRLLSDRFSAERPKGSFSTLEIQRTEQGDSAMYLCASSSGQNTEAFFGQGTRLTVV.

This clonotype was found once. The chain carries TRBV11-2 and TRBJ2-5; D is perhaps TRBD1 (5 bases). The CDR3 runs to 14 residues. Germline lookup yields CDR1 SGHAT and CDR2 FQNNGV. V gave up 6 bases and J gave up 6 bases, with 17 bases separating them. CDR3 nucleotide sequence: TGTGCCAGCAGGGATGGGGCCAGGCAGAAGACCCAGTACTTC. Translated: CASRDGARQKTQYF.

V is TRBV6-1 and J is TRBJ2-7, with 10 bases that match TRBD2. Trimming cost V 6 bases and J 5 bases; bases outside gene matches: 4. The germline V gene has CDR1 MNHNS and CDR2 SASEGT. This CDR3 has 13 amino acids. DNA for the CDR3: TGTGCCAGCAGACCTAGCGGGAGAAACGAGCAGTACTTC. It is translated as CASRPSGRNEQYF.

V is TRBV4-1 and J is TRBJ2-3; D may be TRBD1 or TRBD2 (5 bases each). CDR1 and CDR2 from the germline V gene are MGHRA and YSYEKL. This CDR3 is built from 13 residues. V lost 0 bases and J lost 10, with 11 bases in between. The CDR3: CASSQDGQGAQYF. The CDR3 coding sequence is TGCGCCAGCAGCCAAGATGGGCAGGGAGCGCAGTATTTT.